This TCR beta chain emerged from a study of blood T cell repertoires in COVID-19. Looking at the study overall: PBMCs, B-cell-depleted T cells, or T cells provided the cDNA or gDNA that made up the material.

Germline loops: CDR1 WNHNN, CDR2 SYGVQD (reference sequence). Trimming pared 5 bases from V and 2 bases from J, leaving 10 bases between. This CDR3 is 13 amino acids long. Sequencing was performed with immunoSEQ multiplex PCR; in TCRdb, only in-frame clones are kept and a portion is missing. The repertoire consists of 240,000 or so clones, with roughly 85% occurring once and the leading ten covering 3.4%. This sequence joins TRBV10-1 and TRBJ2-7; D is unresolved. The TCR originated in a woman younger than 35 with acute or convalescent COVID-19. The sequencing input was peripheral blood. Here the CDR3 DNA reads TGCGCCAGCAGTAAGAGCAGCGCCTACGAGCAGTACTTC. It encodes CASSKSSAYEQYF.